Listed here are 20 T cell receptor beta chains from one sample, sequenced in a study of metastatic and nonmetastatic thyroid tumors (dated by TCRdb to 2019 to 2021). Library preparation employed PCR. Sequencing relied on an Illumina HiSeq 4000. TCRdb reran the public reads through fastp at Q25 and MiXCR, keeping productive beta chains. This sample has about 93,000 clones in its table, and approximately 11% of those were observed once. The top ten clonotypes cover 11% of the sample. Before undergoing thyroid surgery, none of the patients had been given any kind of treatment. The sequenced material came from blood. The receptor set was obtained from a female donor with papillary thyroid cancer or a benign thyroid nodule (not recorded which). Some clones in this sample may be carry-over from other donors' samples.

This clone was detected ten times or more. The DNA of the CDR3 is TGTGCCAGCAGCTTATCGGGAGCGGGAGGGCTAAGTGAGCAGTTCTTC. Translated, it gives CASSLSGAGGLSEQFF. The V and J genes are TRBV7-3 and TRBJ2-1, with TRBD2 identical over 10 bases. V was clipped by 2 bases and J by 9 bases; unmatched bases: 10. Per germline, CDR1 SGHTA and CDR2 FQGTGA. This CDR3 spans 16 amino acids. The full variable domain, completed using reference TRBV7-3 and TRBJ2-1, is GAGVSQTPSNKVTEKGKYVELRCDPISGHTALYWYRQSLGQGPEFLIYFQGTGAADDSGLPNDRFFAVRPEGSVSTLKIQRTERGDSAVYLCASSLSGAGGLSEQFFGPGTRLTVL.

Concerning this clone itself: This could be a read error, since a much larger clone is one nucleotide away. This chain uses TRBV7-2 with TRBJ1-1; D remains unclear. V was cut by 1 base and J by 2 bases, with 8 bases left in between. The germline CDR1 and CDR2 sequences are SGHTA and FQGNSA. The CDR3 is 14 amino acids. CDR3 amino acids: CASSLGWGNTEAFF. DNA of the CDR3: TGTGCCAGCAGCTTAGGGTGGGGAAACACTGAAGCTTTCTTT.

This clone was counted many times. The V gene is TRBV15, the J gene TRBJ2-5, with 13 bases matching TRBD2. The length of the CDR3 is 15 residues. CDR1 and CDR2 from the germline V gene are LNHNV and YYDKDF (reference sequence). The ends lost 5 bases at V and 4 bases at J; junction bases unmatched: 4. The CDR3 spells CATSGLAGAAETQYF. The DNA for the CDR3 is TGTGCCACCAGCGGACTAGCGGGAGCCGCAGAGACCCAGTACTTC.

This clone was observed a few times. The V call is TRBV5-5, the J call TRBJ1-4; D uncertain. Trimming cost V 1 base and J 3 bases, with 13 bases left between them. Germline V gene data show CDR1 as SGHKS and CDR2 as YYEKEE (reference sequence). The CDR3 runs 16 residues. The CDR3 loop is CASSLSRFGANEKLFF. In DNA form, the CDR3 reads TGTGCCAGCAGCTTGAGCCGTTTCGGGGCTAATGAAAAACTGTTTTTT.

At least ten counts were recorded for this clone. This chain connects TRBV4-1 to TRBJ1-5, with 9 bases that match TRBD1. Trimming removed 4 bases from V and 4 bases from J; junction bases left unmatched: 5. This CDR3 comprises 15 residues. The germline CDR1 and CDR2 sequences are MGHRA and YSYEKL. The CDR3 region is CASSRGTGLNQPQHF. CDR3 sequence (DNA): TGCGCCAGCAGCCGAGGGACAGGGCTTAATCAGCCCCAGCATTTT.

This clone has a count of ten or more. V and J are TRBV6-1 and TRBJ2-7, with D tentatively TRBD1 (6 bases). This CDR3 region has 15 residues. V was cut by 1 base and J by 5 bases, with 15 bases left in between. Germline V gene sequence: CDR1 MNHNS, CDR2 SASEGT. CDR3 region: CASSEDHGGYDEQYF. Written as DNA, the CDR3 is TGTGCCAGCAGTGAAGATCATGGGGGCTACGACGAGCAGTACTTC.

This clone was seen ten or more times. The rearrangement joins TRBV5-4 to TRBJ2-7; 8 bases map to TRBD1. The CDR3 contains 15 residues. Trimming removed 0 bases from V and 2 bases from J; junction bases left unmatched: 4. Germline lookup yields CDR1 SGHNT and CDR2 YYREEE (reference sequence). The CDR3 region has the DNA TGTGCCAGCAGCTTGGACGGGACAGGAGCCTACGAGCAGTACTTC. It yields the protein CASSLDGTGAYEQYF.

Many counts were recorded for this clone. The J gene is TRBJ1-2, the V gene TRBV2; TRBD1 matches 9 bases. The J segment lost 5 bases and the V segment lost 6 bases, leaving 19 bases of the junction unmatched. Looked up from germline, CDR1 is SNHLY and CDR2 is FYNNEI. The CDR3 length is 18 residues. The CDR3 protein is CASRAQGQGTALRYGYTF. CDR3 nucleotides: TGTGCCAGCAGAGCCCAGGGACAGGGCACCGCTCTTCGGTATGGCTACACCTTC.

This clone has ten or more counts. The chain uses TRBV29-1 and TRBJ2-5; a possible D gene is TRBD2 (6 bases). Germline CDR1 SQVTM, CDR2 ANQGSEA. This CDR3 is 18 amino acids long. V was trimmed by 1 base and J by 1 base, leaving 22 bases between them. The CDR3, as DNA: TGCAGCGTTGAAGGTCTGTCGGGAGCTGGGTTTGGCCAAGAGACCCAGTACTTC. Residues: CSVEGLSGAGFGQETQYF.

This clone was counted many times. As DNA, the CDR3 is TGCGCCAGCAGCCAAGATATGGGACAGGGGGCCCAAAGCACCGGGGAGCTGTTTTTT. Residues: CASSQDMGQGAQSTGELFF. The J gene is TRBJ2-2, the V gene TRBV4-1; 12 bases are a match to TRBD1. V trimming: 0 bases; J trimming: 4 bases; junction bases outside the gene matches: 9. The CDR3 is 19 amino acids. In germline, CDR1 is MGHRA, CDR2 YSYEKL.

This clone was detected ten times or more. The chain employs TRBV9 and TRBJ2-1, with 11 bases fitting TRBD2. The CDR3 length is 15 residues. Germline V gene sequence: CDR1 SGDLS, CDR2 YYNGEE. Trimming cost V 2 bases and J 4 bases; bases outside gene matches: 2. CDR3 loop: CASSVGTSGYNEQFF. In nucleotides, the CDR3 is TGTGCCAGCAGCGTTGGGACTAGCGGTTACAATGAGCAGTTCTTC. The entire variable domain, with the rest obtained from reference TRBV9 and TRBJ2-1, is as follows: DSGVTQTPKHLITATGQRVTLRCSPRSGDLSVYWYQQSLDQGLQFLIQYYNGEERAKGNILERFSAQQFPDLHSELNLSSLELGDSALYFCASSVGTSGYNEQFFGPGTRLTVL.

V is TRBV5-1 and J is TRBJ2-7; D not resolved. Germline V gene sequence: CDR1 SGHRS, CDR2 YFSETQ. The CDR3 totals 13 residues. Trimming stripped 4 bases from V and 5 bases from J, with 13 bases between. Here the CDR3 DNA reads TGCGCCAGCAGCGAGACCCCGTCCCACGAGCAGTACTTC. This sequence encodes CASSETPSHEQYF.

V and J are TRBV7-8 and TRBJ1-1, with a tentative D call TRBD1 (5 bases). CDR1 and CDR2 (germline): SGHVS, FQNEAQ. Trimming pared 5 bases from V and 11 bases from J, leaving 18 bases between. CDR3 length: 13 residues. CDR3 sequence: CASSPHGRDWAFF. In DNA, the CDR3 is TGTGCCAGCAGCCCGCATGGCAGGGACTGGGCTTTCTTT.

Many counts were recorded for this clone. A read error may explain this, as a much larger clone is one base away. Other DNA sequences in this specimen translate into the identical CDR3. The chain recombines TRBV28 with TRBJ2-2; unclear D gene. V dropped 6 bases and J dropped 6 bases, with 5 bases sitting between them. Germline loops: CDR1 MDHEN, CDR2 SYDVKM. This CDR3 contains 11 residues. CDR3: CASRGPGELFF. CDR3 nucleotides: TGTGCCAGCAGGGGCCCCGGGGAGCTGTTTTTT.

This clone was picked up many times. This sequence joins TRBV9 and TRBJ2-1, with TRBD2 matching 15 bases. The trim removed 2 bases at V and 8 bases at J, leaving 8 bases unmatched. The CDR3 is 17 amino acids. Germline V gene sequence: CDR1 SGDLS, CDR2 YYNGEE. The CDR3 coding sequence is TGTGCCAGCAGCGTCGGCCCGGGGACTAGCGGGAGGCATGAGCAGTTCTTC. It specifies CASSVGPGTSGRHEQFF.

The sample holds many counts of this clone. This chain uses TRBV2 with TRBJ2-2; D is unclear. The V and J ends lost 6 bases and 2 bases respectively, with 4 bases between them. Per the germline V gene, CDR1 is SNHLY and CDR2 is FYNNEI. The CDR3 length is 12 residues. The CDR3 DNA reads as TGTGCCAGCAGGGTCAACACCGGGGAGCTGTTTTTT. It is translated as CASRVNTGELFF.

In its sample, this clone was seen a few times. The V and J genes are TRBV6-5 and TRBJ1-3, with D uncertain. The V end was cut by 0 bases, the J end by 4 bases, with 7 bases between. CDR3 size: 14 residues. Germline values: CDR1 MNHEY, CDR2 SVGAGI. For the CDR3, the DNA is TGTGCCAGCAGTTACTCGTCTGGAGGAAACACCATATATTTT. Protein product: CASSYSSGGNTIYF.

The sample holds many counts of this clone. The DNA of the CDR3 is TGTGCCAGTAAACGGGCAGGGGGGAATGAGCAGTTCTTC. It is translated as CASKRAGGNEQFF. V is TRBV12-3 or TRBV12-4 and J is TRBJ2-1; tentatively, D is TRBD1 (7 bases). This CDR3 spans 13 amino acids. V gave up 9 bases and J gave up 7 bases, with 16 bases separating them.

This clone showed up many times. CDR3 bases: TGTGCCAGCAGGGCGACAGGGATCAATCAGCCCCAGCATTTT. Translated, it gives CASRATGINQPQHF. The genes are TRBV6-1 and TRBJ1-5; TRBD1 agrees at 7 bases. Germline V gene lookup returns CDR1 MNHNS and CDR2 SASEGT. V was pared by 6 bases and J by 3 bases, with 5 bases of the junction left unmatched. The CDR3 length is 14 residues.

This clone was found a few times. The chain links TRBV11-2 to TRBJ2-2, with 7 nucleotides matching TRBD2. Germline lookup yields CDR1 SGHAT and CDR2 FQNNGV. V lost 4 bases and J lost 3; bases outside the gene matches: 11. The CDR3 has 17 amino acids. CDR3 sequence (DNA): TGTGCCAGCAGCTCATCACTAGAGGGAGGGCACACCGGGGAGCTGTTTTTT. It yields the protein CASSSSLEGGHTGELFF.